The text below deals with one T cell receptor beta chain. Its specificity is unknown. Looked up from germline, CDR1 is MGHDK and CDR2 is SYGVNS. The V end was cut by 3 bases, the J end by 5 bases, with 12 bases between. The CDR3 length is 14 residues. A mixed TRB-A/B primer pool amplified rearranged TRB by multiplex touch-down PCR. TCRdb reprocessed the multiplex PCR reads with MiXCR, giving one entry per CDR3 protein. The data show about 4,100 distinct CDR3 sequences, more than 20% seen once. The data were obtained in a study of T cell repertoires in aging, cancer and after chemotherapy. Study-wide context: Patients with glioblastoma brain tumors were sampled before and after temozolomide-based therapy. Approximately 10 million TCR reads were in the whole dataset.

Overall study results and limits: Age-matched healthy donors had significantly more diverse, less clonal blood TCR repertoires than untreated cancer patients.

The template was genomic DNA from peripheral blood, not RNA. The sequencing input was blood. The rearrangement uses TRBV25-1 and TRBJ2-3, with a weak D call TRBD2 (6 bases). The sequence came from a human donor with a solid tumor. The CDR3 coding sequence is TGTGCCAGCAGTGATGGGACTGCGATAGATACGCAGTATTTT. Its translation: CASSDGTAIDTQYF.